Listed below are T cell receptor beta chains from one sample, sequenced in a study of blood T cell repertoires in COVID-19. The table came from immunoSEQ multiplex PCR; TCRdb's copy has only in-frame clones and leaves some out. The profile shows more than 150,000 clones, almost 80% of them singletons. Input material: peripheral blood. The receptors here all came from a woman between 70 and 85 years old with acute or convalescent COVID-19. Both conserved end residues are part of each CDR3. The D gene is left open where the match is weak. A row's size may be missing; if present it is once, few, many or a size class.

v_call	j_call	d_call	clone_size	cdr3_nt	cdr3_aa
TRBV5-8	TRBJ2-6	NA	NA	TGTGCCAGCAGCTCCAGGGTTGACTCTGGGGCCAACGTCCTGACTTTC	CASSSRVDSGANVLTF
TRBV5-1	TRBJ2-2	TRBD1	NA	TGCGCCAGCGCAGGACAGGACCCGAACACCGGGGAGCTGTTTTTT	CASAGQDPNTGELFF
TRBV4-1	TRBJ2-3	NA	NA	TGCGCCAGCAGCCAAGTCGTGCGGGACACAGATACGCAGTATTTT	CASSQVVRDTDTQYF
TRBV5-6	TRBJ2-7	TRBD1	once	TGTGCCAGCAGCTTGGGTGCGACAGGGGTCTCCGAGCAGTACTTC	CASSLGATGVSEQYF
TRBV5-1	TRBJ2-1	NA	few	TGCGCCAGCAGCTTGACGGGAGCGGAAAATGAGCAGTTCTTC	CASSLTGAENEQFF
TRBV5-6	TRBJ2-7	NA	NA	TGTGCCAGCTCTATCCCTGGAGACTCCTACGAGCAGTACTTC	CASSIPGDSYEQYF
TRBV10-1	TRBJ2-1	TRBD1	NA	TGCGCCAGCGCCGGTGGGACAGTCGTGGACAATGAGCAGTTCTTC	CASAGGTVVDNEQFF
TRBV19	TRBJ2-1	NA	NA	TGTGCCAGTAGTATAGGGGCAGTAGCGGTCTCCTACAATGAGCAGTTCTTC	CASSIGAVAVSYNEQFF
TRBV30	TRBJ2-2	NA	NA	TGTGCCTGGAGTGTAGGCCGGGAGATTCCGGACACCGGGGAGCTGTTTTTT	CAWSVGREIPDTGELFF
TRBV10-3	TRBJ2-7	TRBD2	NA	TGTGCCATCAGTGAGTCGACGGGAGAGAGGAAAGCGGGGACTAGGCCGCTCGAGCAGTACTTC	CAISESTGERKAGTRPLEQYF
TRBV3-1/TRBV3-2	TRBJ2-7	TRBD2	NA	TGTGCCAGCAGCCCTATGGCGGGAGGTAACGAGCAGTACTTC	CASSPMAGGNEQYF
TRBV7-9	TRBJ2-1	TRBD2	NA	TGTGCCAGCAGCCCCAGGACTAGCGGCAACTACAATGAGCAGTTCTTC	CASSPRTSGNYNEQFF
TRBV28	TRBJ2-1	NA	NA	TGTGCCAGCAGTTTATGGGGGCGGAGAGAGTGGGAGCAGTTCTTC	CASSLWGRREWEQFF
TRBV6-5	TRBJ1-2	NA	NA	TGTGCCAGCAGGGGGGCAGCCGGATATGGCTACACCTTC	CASRGAAGYGYTF
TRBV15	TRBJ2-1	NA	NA	TGTGCCACCAGCAGAGTGGAGCAAGCCTACAATGAGCAGTTCTTC	CATSRVEQAYNEQFF
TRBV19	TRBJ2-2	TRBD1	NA	TGTGCCAGTAGTATGCGGACAGGGGGGAACACCGGGGAGCTGTTTTTT	CASSMRTGGNTGELFF
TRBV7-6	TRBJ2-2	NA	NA	TGTGCCAGCAGCCCTAGGACAGCCCCGGTAACCGGGGAGCTGTTTTTT	CASSPRTAPVTGELFF
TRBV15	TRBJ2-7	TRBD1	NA	TGTGCCACCAGCAGTACCGGGACAGGGGGGGCCGAGCAGTACTTC	CATSSTGTGGAEQYF
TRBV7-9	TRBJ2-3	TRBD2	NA	TGTGCCAGCAGCCGAGGACTAGCGGCTAGCACAGATACGCAGTATTTT	CASSRGLAASTDTQYF
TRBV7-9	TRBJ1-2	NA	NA	TGTGCCAGCAGCTTTCAGGAGGGATTATCCTATGGCTACACCTTC	CASSFQEGLSYGYTF
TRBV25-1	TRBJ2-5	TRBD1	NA	TGTGCCAGCAGTTTAGGGGGCCTGGGTGGGATGACCCAGTACTTC	CASSLGGLGGMTQYF
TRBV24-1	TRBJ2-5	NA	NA	TGTGCCACCAGTGATTTGGGAAGACAAGAAGAGACCCAGTACTTC	CATSDLGRQEETQYF
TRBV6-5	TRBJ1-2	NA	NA	TGTGCCAGCAGTACAGCGACAGCAGCTAACTATGGCTACACCTTC	CASSTATAANYGYTF
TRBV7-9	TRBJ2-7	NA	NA	TGTGCCAGCAGCCCTTTAGTTTCCCAATCGAGGGAGCAGTACTTC	CASSPLVSQSREQYF
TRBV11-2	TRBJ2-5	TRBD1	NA	TGTGCCAGCAGCTTAGTGGGACAGGGCTTAGGGGAGACCCAGTACTTC	CASSLVGQGLGETQYF
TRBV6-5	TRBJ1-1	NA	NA	TGTGCCAGCAGCTTCGACAGGAACACTGAAGCTTTCTTT	CASSFDRNTEAFF
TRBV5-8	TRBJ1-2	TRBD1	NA	TGTGCCAGCAGCCTACAGGGGGAGTATGGCTACACCTTC	CASSLQGEYGYTF
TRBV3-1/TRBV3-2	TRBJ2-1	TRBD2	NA	TGTGCCAGCAGCCAAGATTGGCCCAGGCGGGGGGCGCGGATGGAGCAGTTCTTC	CASSQDWPRRGARMEQFF
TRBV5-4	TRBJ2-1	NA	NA	TGTGCCAGCAGCTTGGAAGCTAGCGCCAATGAGCAGTTCTTC	CASSLEASANEQFF
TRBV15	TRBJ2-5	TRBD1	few	TGTGCCACCAGCGGGGACAGGGTACGAGAGACCCAGTACTTC	CATSGDRVRETQYF
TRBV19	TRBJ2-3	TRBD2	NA	TGTGCCAGTAGTATAGGGGCCCGACTAGCGACTCCAGATACGCAGTATTTT	CASSIGARLATPDTQYF
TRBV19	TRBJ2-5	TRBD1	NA	TGTGCCAGTAGCACAGGGGGCCGCGAGACCCAGTACTTC	CASSTGGRETQYF
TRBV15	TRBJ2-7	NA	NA	TGTGCCACCAGCAGAGATATTAGCTACGAGCAGTACTTC	CATSRDISYEQYF
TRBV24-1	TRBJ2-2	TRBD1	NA	TGTGCCACCAGTGACCGCACAGGGGCCGACACCGGGGAGCTGTTTTTT	CATSDRTGADTGELFF
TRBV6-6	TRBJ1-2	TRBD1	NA	TGTGCCAGCAGTACCGGACAGGGAAACTATGGCTACACCTTC	CASSTGQGNYGYTF
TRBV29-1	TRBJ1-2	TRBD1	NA	TGCAGCGTTGAATCCCGGGACAGGGGGCCGTGGGGCTACACCTTC	CSVESRDRGPWGYTF
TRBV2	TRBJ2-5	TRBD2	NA	TGTGCCAGCAGTGTAAAACTAGCGGGAGCAGGGACCCAGTACTTC	CASSVKLAGAGTQYF
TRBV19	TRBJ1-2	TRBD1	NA	TGTGCCAGTAGTATAGTAGGGACAGGGAATGGCTACACCTTC	CASSIVGTGNGYTF
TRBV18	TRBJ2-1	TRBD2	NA	TGTGCCAGCTCACCACAACCCTCTAGCGGGAGGGCCGGACACAATGAGCAGTTCTTC	CASSPQPSSGRAGHNEQFF
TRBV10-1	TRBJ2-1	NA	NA	TGCGCCCGCGTTATGAGCTCCTACAATGAGCAGTTCTTC	CARVMSSYNEQFF
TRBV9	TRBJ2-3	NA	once	TGTGCCAGCAGCGTAGCTGGCAGGGGAACGGATACGCAGTATTTT	CASSVAGRGTDTQYF
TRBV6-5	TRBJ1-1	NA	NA	TGTGCCAGCAGTTACCGGCGGCTGAACACTGAAGCTTTCTTT	CASSYRRLNTEAFF